The TCR beta chain described here comes from a study of blood T cell repertoires in COVID-19 (TCRdb year 2020). Study-wide context: Samples covering the acute and convalescent phases of COVID-19 were provided by collaborators in the United States, Italy and Spain. The prospective study material was composed of cDNA or gDNA derived from T cells, B-cell-depleted T cells, or PBMCs. The dataset comprised deeply sampled blood TCRbeta repertoires from subjects exposed to, actively infected with, or recovered from COVID-19. A freely available public database, intended as a resource for researchers studying the immune response to SARS-CoV-2, is where the repertoires were released. The samples were drawn from the first 160 participants of the ongoing ImmuneRACE study and from 1,254 subjects provided by 6 global collaborators. Nearly every sample came with metadata listing a de-identified subject ID, COVID-19 status, age in years and sex. Where available, HLA class I and class II types were taken from metadata supplied by the sample provider and were not determined by assay-based typing.

Each collaborating institution followed its own protocols to collect whole blood in K2EDTA tubes. For TCRbeta analysis, collaborators shipped samples as frozen whole blood, isolated PBMCs, or DNA extracted from either of those sample types. The CDR3 covers 17 residues, taking in both the cysteine and the phenylalanine. Here the CDR3 DNA is all that survives: 51 bases in frame from base 1. V is shortened by 6 bases, J by 0 bases, and the region joining them spans 17 bases. The germline V gene (reference sequence) provides CDR1 LNHDA and CDR2 SQIVND. Note on this clone: The antigen this receptor binds is unknown. Base qualities are not recorded, but no much larger clone differs from it by a single base.

The immunoSEQ Assay, a bias-controlled multiplex PCR, was used to amplify TCRbeta CDR3 regions from genomic DNA. Regarding the original processing steps: Within the assay, amplification of reference gene primers was used to estimate how many nucleated cells each sample contained. To quantify the absolute abundance of each unique TCRbeta CDR3 rearrangement, sequence reads were collapsed and filtered. For each sample, productive Simpson clonality was calculated by taking the square root of Simpson's diversity index across productive rearrangements. Not all clones reach the TCRdb copy of this immuneACCESS table, which keeps in-frame sequences only. Checked studies attribute under half of the gap to unresolved V genes and leave the rest unexplained. V and J calls and clone size follow that table, whereas D and trimming were derived from the DNA. The sample includes over 95,000 clones, with roughly 80% observed a single time. Roughly a sixth of the sample is in the top ten clones.

What the authors observed across the whole study: How much clinical and demographic metadata was included differed by source and by participant, and the metadata was provided uncurated.

The sequenced material came from peripheral blood. The chain is assembled from TRBV19 and TRBJ1-4; the D gene remains uncertain. This clonotype originated in a woman in her sixties with acute or convalescent COVID-19. The CDR3 loop reads CASSQRKGATTNEKLFF. In nucleotides, the sequence is TGTGCCAGTAGCCAACGTAAGGGAGCCACAACTAATGAAAAACTGTTTTTT.